These 3 T cell receptor beta chains were all obtained from the same sample, sequenced in a study of a mutant IDH1 vaccine in newly diagnosed glioma. What these receptors recognize is not known. Time point denoted: week 35, safety follow-up. Vaccine doses each comprised 300 ug of mutant IDH1 20-mer peptide, with topical imiquimod. TCRdb keeps only in-frame clones here, not all; method: immunoSEQ multiplex PCR. This sample has about 33,000 clones, with about four fifths found just once. Here the sequenced sample was PBMCs, taken from a glioma patient whose treatment included an IDH1 peptide vaccine. These TCRs come from a man aged 35 to 55 with glioma. Some clones in this sample may be carry-over from other donors' samples.

The chain links TRBV9 to TRBJ2-7; 9 positions agree with TRBD1. CDR1 SGDLS and CDR2 YYNGEE come from the germline V gene. With V trimmed by 0 bases and J by 5 bases, 6 bases remained unmatched. The CDR3 is 15 amino acids. CDR3 in DNA: TGTGCCAGCAGCGTAGTTCCGAGGGACAGGGACGAGCAGTACTTC. It yields the protein CASSVVPRDRDEQYF.

This chain uses TRBV29-1 with TRBJ1-2; TRBD1 matches 7 bases. CDR1 is SQVTM, CDR2 ANQGSEA, per germline. The CDR3 is 13 residues long. With V trimmed by 7 bases and J by 3 bases, 8 bases remained unmatched. In nucleotides, the CDR3 is TGCAGCGCCGTAACAGGGGAGGACTATGGCTACACCTTC. It codes for CSAVTGEDYGYTF.

In DNA, the CDR3 is TGTGCCAGCAGCCCAAGAGGTCTAGCGGAGAGCACAGATACGCAGTATTTT. It translates to CASSPRGLAESTDTQYF. The chain couples TRBV7-9 to TRBJ2-3; 7 positions agree with TRBD2. V was pared by 5 bases and J by 0 bases, with 11 bases of the junction left unmatched. Per germline, CDR1 SEHNR and CDR2 FQNEAQ (reference sequence). CDR3 length equals 17 residues.